The following is a T cell receptor (beta chain) sequence with its context. What it binds is not known. Germline CDR1 is SGHDT and CDR2 is YYEEEE. The CDR3 is made up of 17 amino acids. V shed 3 bases and J 6 bases; nucleotides not matched to a gene: 17. The data were taken from a study of T cell responses to AZD1222 COVID-19 vaccine. The study, taken as a whole, reports: Receipt of two AZD1222 doses was followed by a rise in Spike-specific TCR breadth and depth. Clonal diversity may have been underestimated, and the donors were mostly white British, with more females than males.

Using immunoSEQ multiplex PCR, the repertoire was profiled, and TCRdb retains in-frame clones only, with some absent. This table holds about 150,000 clones, approximately 86% found once. This chain links TRBV5-6 with TRBJ2-7; 8 bases fit TRBD2. This specimen consisted of peripheral blood, obtained after recovery from COVID-19. The clonotype was recovered from an adult who had recovered from COVID-19. The CDR3 loop is CASSSLGGGPKFSEQYF. As DNA, the CDR3 is TGTGCCAGCAGCTCGCTGGGCGGGGGGCCGAAGTTTTCCGAGCAGTACTTC.